The 20 T cell receptor beta chains in this list originate from one sample, sequenced in a study of cytomegalovirus exposure and HLA in healthy donors. The assay was immunoSEQ multiplex PCR, and TCRdb's table has in-frame clones only and misses some. The sample includes about 360,000 clones, 80% to 90% of them seen just once. The sample comprised PBMCs. The source is a woman aged 18 to 35 in good health and CMV-seronegative.

The V call is TRBV2, the J call TRBJ1-1; 7 nucleotides match TRBD1. J was trimmed by 1 base and V by 5 bases; bases with no gene match: 1. This CDR3 comprises 13 residues. The germline V gene encodes CDR1 SNHLY and CDR2 FYNNEI. CDR3 region: CASSRDRNTEAFF. The CDR3 DNA reads TGTGCCAGCAGTCGGGACAGGAACACTGAAGCTTTCTTT.

The chain couples TRBV30 to TRBJ2-2; no firm D call. This CDR3 is built from 11 residues. Per the germline V gene, CDR1 is GTSNPN and CDR2 is SVGIG (reference sequence). CDR3 sequence: CAQAGSGELFF. Here the CDR3 DNA reads TGTGCACAAGCCGGGTCCGGGGAGCTGTTTTTT.

The chain combines TRBV28 with TRBJ2-3; 7 bases are shared with TRBD1. Germline CDR1 is MDHEN and CDR2 is SYDVKM. The ends lost 6 bases at V and 8 bases at J; junction bases unmatched: 5. The CDR3 totals 12 residues. CDR3 sequence: CASRQGMGTQYF. The DNA for the CDR3 is TGTGCCAGCAGACAGGGGATGGGTACGCAGTATTTT.

This clone has only a few counts. The chain is built from TRBV7-9 and TRBJ2-4; D is possibly TRBD1 (5 bases). CDR1 and CDR2 (germline): SEHNR, FQNEAQ (reference sequence). The CDR3 loop spans 14 amino acids. Trimming removed 1 base at V and 3 bases at J, with 7 bases between. Here the CDR3 DNA reads TGTGCCAGCAGCTTAGAGCAGGGCAAAAACATTCAGTACTTC. This encodes CASSLEQGKNIQYF.

This rearrangement joins TRBV4-2 to TRBJ1-3, with TRBD1 identical over 7 bases. The CDR3 spans 15 residues. Trimming took 4 bases from V and 0 from J; bases not matched to a gene: 3. CDR1 is LGHNA, CDR2 YNFKEQ, per germline. CDR3 amino acids: CASSRGTDSGNTIYF. CDR3 DNA: TGTGCCAGCAGCCGAGGGACAGACTCTGGAAACACCATATATTTT.

The V and J genes are TRBV18 and TRBJ2-7; D possibly corresponds to TRBD2 (6 bases). V dropped 3 bases and J dropped 5 bases, with 11 bases sitting between them. In germline, CDR1 is KGHSH, CDR2 LQKENI. The CDR3 has 13 amino acids. The CDR3 here is CASSPSGGDEQYF. DNA of the CDR3: TGTGCCAGCTCACCGTCCGGAGGGGACGAGCAGTACTTC.

This chain joins TRBV4-1 and TRBJ1-2; D remains ambiguous. The CDR3 has 18 residues. V dropped 0 bases and J dropped 3 bases, with 20 bases sitting between them. Germline CDR1 MGHRA, CDR2 YSYEKL. This chain's CDR3 is CASSQEIVGVTLDYGYTF. The DNA for the CDR3 is TGCGCCAGCAGCCAAGAAATTGTCGGGGTCACGCTAGACTATGGCTACACCTTC.

The chain combines TRBV4-1 with TRBJ2-7; no firm D call. V was clipped by 5 bases and J by 6 bases, with 8 bases between them. The V gene's germline CDR1 is MGHRA and CDR2 YSYEKL. The CDR3 consists of 11 residues. The CDR3 is CASSERSEQYF. The CDR3 bases are TGCGCCAGCAGCGAAAGGAGCGAGCAGTACTTC.

In this sample, this clone turned up a few times. The chain links TRBV5-6 to TRBJ2-1; TRBD1 is a possible D gene (6 bases). Trimming cost V 0 bases and J 7 bases, with 8 bases left between them. CDR1 is SGHDT and CDR2 is YYEEEE in the germline V gene. The length of the CDR3 is 13 residues. For the CDR3, the DNA is TGTGCCAGCAGCTTGGACAGGGTGAATGAGCAGTTCTTC. Encoded protein: CASSLDRVNEQFF.

CDR3 in amino acids: CASSLEASGRYNEQFF. Written as DNA, the CDR3 is TGCGCCAGCAGCTTGGAGGCTAGCGGGAGGTACAATGAGCAGTTCTTC. V is TRBV5-1 and J is TRBJ2-1; 11 nucleotides agree with TRBD2. This CDR3 comprises 16 residues. Trimming cost V 0 bases and J 4 bases; bases outside gene matches: 3. Germline-derived CDR1 and CDR2 are SGHRS and YFSETQ.

The rearrangement links TRBV5-1 to TRBJ1-5; D call uncertain. The V gene lost 0 bases and the J gene lost 1 base, with 11 bases spanning the gap. Germline lookup yields CDR1 SGHRS and CDR2 YFSETQ. The CDR3 length is 16 residues. The CDR3 loop reads CASSLDGRKSNQPQHF. The CDR3 DNA sequence: TGCGCCAGCAGCTTGGATGGCAGAAAGAGCAATCAGCCCCAGCATTTT.

The rearrangement joins TRBV28 to TRBJ1-5, with D maybe TRBD1 (6 bases). Trimming removed 5 bases at V and 4 bases at J, with 15 bases between. The CDR3 extends over 15 amino acids. The germline CDR1 and CDR2 sequences are MDHEN and SYDVKM. The CDR3 DNA sequence: TGTGCCAGCAGTACGAAGGGGGTTCAAAATCAGCCCCAGCATTTT. Its translation: CASSTKGVQNQPQHF.

This clone has more than one count but fewer than ten. The CDR3 coding sequence is TGCGCCAGCAGCTTACAGGGGGCTGGCGGCTATGGCTACACCTTC. Protein product: CASSLQGAGGYGYTF. The gene calls are TRBV5-1 and TRBJ1-2, with TRBD1 identical over 9 bases. Germline values: CDR1 SGHRS, CDR2 YFSETQ. This CDR3 has 15 amino acids. V was clipped by 2 bases and J by 4 bases; unmatched bases: 6. Drawing the rest from reference TRBV5-1 and TRBJ1-2, the complete variable domain is KAGVTQTPRYLIKTRGQQVTLSCSPISGHRSVSWYQQTPGQGLQFLFEYFSETQRNKGNFPGRFSGRQFSNSRSEMNVSTLELGDSALYLCASSLQGAGGYGYTFGSGTRLTVV.

The chain is built from TRBV6-5 and TRBJ2-7; 9 bases line up with TRBD2. The CDR3 sequence is 14 residues long. The V segment lost 6 bases and the J segment 3 bases; nucleotides outside the gene matches: 6. In germline, CDR1 is MNHEY, CDR2 SVGAGI. DNA for the CDR3: TGTGCCAGCAGCGCTAGCGGGGCCTACTACGAGCAGTACTTC. Encoded protein: CASSASGAYYEQYF.

With respect to this clone: Other DNA sequences in the same sample also yield this CDR3. The chain carries TRBV6-5 and TRBJ2-1, with 11 bases that match TRBD2. CDR1 and CDR2 (germline): MNHEY, SVGAGI. V trimming: 5 bases; J trimming: 4 bases; junction bases outside the gene matches: 4. This CDR3 comprises 15 residues. This CDR3 is CASSPTSGGYNEQFF. CDR3 coding DNA: TGTGCCAGCAGTCCTACTAGCGGGGGATACAATGAGCAGTTCTTC.

This rearrangement joins TRBV6-1 to TRBJ2-5; D is possibly TRBD2 (7 bases). Germline CDR1 and CDR2: MNHNS and SASEGT. This CDR3 contains 16 residues. V was pared by 0 bases and J by 3 bases, with 14 bases between. The DNA of the CDR3 is TGTGCCAGCAGTGAAGCTGGGGGGGGCCAAAAAGAGACCCAGTACTTC. Protein product: CASSEAGGGQKETQYF.

The chain recombines TRBV15 with TRBJ1-1; D remains ambiguous. Germline CDR1 reads LNHNV; CDR2 reads YYDKDF (reference sequence). The V end lost 0 bases, the J end lost 4 bases, and 12 bases lay between the germline ends. This CDR3 has 15 residues. The CDR3 DNA reads as TGTGCCACCAGCAGAGATCGACGGGGTAGCACTGAAGCTTTCTTT. This translates into CATSRDRRGSTEAFF.

The chain has TRBV6-4 and TRBJ1-1, with D perhaps TRBD1 (6 bases). V was shortened by 5 bases and J by 4 bases, with 14 bases between the two germline ends. Germline CDR1 and CDR2: MRHNA and SNTAGT. This CDR3 region has 14 residues. In DNA, the CDR3 is TGTGCCAGCAGTCGGGCACAGGGATCCACTGAAGCTTTCTTT. Translating gives CASSRAQGSTEAFF.

This clone was found a few times. The V gene is TRBV28, the J gene TRBJ1-6; 8 bases are a match to TRBD1. Germline assignment: CDR1 MDHEN and CDR2 SYDVKM. V shed 3 bases and J 7 bases; nucleotides not matched to a gene: 5. This CDR3 region has 15 residues. Here the CDR3 reads CASSLRTGRNSPLHF. The DNA of the CDR3 is TGTGCCAGCAGTTTGAGGACAGGGAGGAATTCACCCCTCCACTTT.

This clone has a handful of counts. The J gene is TRBJ2-4, the V gene TRBV9; the match to TRBD1 covers 9 bases. Germline lookup yields CDR1 SGDLS and CDR2 YYNGEE. The CDR3 has 17 amino acids. Trimming took 4 bases from V and 1 from J; bases not matched to a gene: 9. CDR3 loop: CASSPSPGTGAKNIQYF. CDR3 DNA: TGTGCCAGCAGCCCGAGTCCCGGGACAGGGGCCAAAAACATTCAGTACTTC.